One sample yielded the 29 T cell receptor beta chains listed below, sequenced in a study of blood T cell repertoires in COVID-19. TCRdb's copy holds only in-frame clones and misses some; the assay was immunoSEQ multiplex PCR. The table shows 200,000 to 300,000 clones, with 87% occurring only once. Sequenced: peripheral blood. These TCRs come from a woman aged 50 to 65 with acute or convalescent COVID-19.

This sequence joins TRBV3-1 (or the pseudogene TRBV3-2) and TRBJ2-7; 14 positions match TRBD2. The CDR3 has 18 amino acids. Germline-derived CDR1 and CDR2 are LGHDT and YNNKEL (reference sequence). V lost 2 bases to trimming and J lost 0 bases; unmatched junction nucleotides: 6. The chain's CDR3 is CASSQPGTSGRGSYEQYF. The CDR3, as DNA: TGTGCCAGCAGCCAACCCGGGACTAGCGGGAGAGGCTCCTACGAGCAGTACTTC.

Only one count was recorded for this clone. The CDR3 DNA reads TGTGCCAGCAGTTTGGCGGATCCCACTGAAGCTTTCTTT. It yields the protein CASSLADPTEAFF. The chain carries TRBV28 and TRBJ1-1, with unresolved D. In germline, CDR1 is MDHEN, CDR2 SYDVKM. The CDR3 is made up of 13 amino acids. The V end was cut by 3 bases, the J end by 4 bases, with 9 bases between. Filled out from reference TRBV28 and TRBJ1-1, the complete variable domain reads DVKVTQSSRYLVKRTGEKVFLECVQDMDHENMFWYRQDPGLGLRLIYFSYDVKMKEKGDIPEGYSVSREKKERFSLILESASTNQTSMYLCASSLADPTEAFFGQGTRLTVV.

The CDR3 loop reads CASGPLLDTDTQYF. Written as DNA, the CDR3 is TGTGCCAGCGGCCCACTACTTGACACAGATACGCAGTATTTT. The V call is TRBV28, the J call TRBJ2-3; D is undetermined. The CDR3 is made up of 14 amino acids. Trimming cost V 8 bases and J 2 bases, with 14 bases left between them. Germline V lookup: CDR1 MDHEN, CDR2 SYDVKM.

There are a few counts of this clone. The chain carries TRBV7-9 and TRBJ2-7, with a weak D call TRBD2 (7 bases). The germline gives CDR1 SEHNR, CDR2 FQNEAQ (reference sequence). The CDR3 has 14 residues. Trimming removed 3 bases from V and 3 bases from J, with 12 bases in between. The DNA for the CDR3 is TGTGCCAGCAGCTTCACAGGGACTAACTACGAGCAGTACTTC. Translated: CASSFTGTNYEQYF. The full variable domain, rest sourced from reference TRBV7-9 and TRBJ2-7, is DTGVSQNPRHKITKRGQNVTFRCDPISEHNRLYWYRQTLGQGPEFLTYFQNEAQLEKSRLLSDRFSAERPKGSFSTLEIQRTEQGDSAMYLCASSFTGTNYEQYFGPGTRLTVT.

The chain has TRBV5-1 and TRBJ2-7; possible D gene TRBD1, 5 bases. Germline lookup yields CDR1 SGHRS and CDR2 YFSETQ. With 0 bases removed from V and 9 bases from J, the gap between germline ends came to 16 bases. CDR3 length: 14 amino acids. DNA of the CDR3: TGCGCCAGCAGCTTGGCGTTAGACAGCTCTAGGCAGTACTTC. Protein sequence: CASSLALDSSRQYF.

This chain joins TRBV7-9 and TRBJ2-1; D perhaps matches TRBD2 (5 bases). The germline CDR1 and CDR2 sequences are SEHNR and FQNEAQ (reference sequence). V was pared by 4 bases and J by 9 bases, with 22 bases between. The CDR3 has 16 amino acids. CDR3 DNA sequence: TGTGCCAGCAGCTCGTCTAGGAGGACTGGCAAGGGTGAGCAGTTCTTC. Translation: CASSSSRRTGKGEQFF. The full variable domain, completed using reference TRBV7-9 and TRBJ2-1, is DTGVSQNPRHKITKRGQNVTFRCDPISEHNRLYWYRQTLGQGPEFLTYFQNEAQLEKSRLLSDRFSAERPKGSFSTLEIQRTEQGDSAMYLCASSSSRRTGKGEQFFGPGTRLTVL.

The CDR3 region is CASSVRDTEAFF. In DNA, the CDR3 is TGTGCCAGCAGCGTAAGAGACACTGAAGCTTTCTTT. This sequence joins TRBV9 and TRBJ1-1; D call uncertain. The germline V gene has CDR1 SGDLS and CDR2 YYNGEE. The CDR3 totals 12 residues. V shed 1 base and J shed 3 bases, with 4 bases lying between them.

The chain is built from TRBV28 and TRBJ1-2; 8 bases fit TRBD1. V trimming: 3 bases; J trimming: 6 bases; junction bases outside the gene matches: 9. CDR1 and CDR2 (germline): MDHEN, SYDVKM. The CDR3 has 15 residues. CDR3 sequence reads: CASSFPDRGVNGYTF. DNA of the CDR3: TGTGCCAGCAGTTTCCCCGACAGGGGTGTCAATGGCTACACCTTC.

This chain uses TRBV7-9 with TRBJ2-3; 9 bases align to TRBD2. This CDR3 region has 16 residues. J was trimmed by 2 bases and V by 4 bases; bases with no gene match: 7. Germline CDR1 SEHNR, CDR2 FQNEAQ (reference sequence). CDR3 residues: CASSSKREAPTDTQYF. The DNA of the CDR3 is TGTGCCAGCAGCTCCAAGCGGGAGGCGCCCACAGATACGCAGTATTTT.

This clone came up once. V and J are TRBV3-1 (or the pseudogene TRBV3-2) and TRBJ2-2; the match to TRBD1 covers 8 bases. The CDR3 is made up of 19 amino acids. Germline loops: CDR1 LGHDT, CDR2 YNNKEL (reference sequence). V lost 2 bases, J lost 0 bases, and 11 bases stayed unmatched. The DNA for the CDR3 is TGTGCCAGCAGCCAATTCAACCCGGGACAGGAAACGAACACCGGGGAGCTGTTTTTT. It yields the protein CASSQFNPGQETNTGELFF.

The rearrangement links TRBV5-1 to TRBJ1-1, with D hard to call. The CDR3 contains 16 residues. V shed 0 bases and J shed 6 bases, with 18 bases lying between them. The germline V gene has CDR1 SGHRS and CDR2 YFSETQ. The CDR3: CASSLGQTPSSPEAFF. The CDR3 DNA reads TGCGCCAGCAGCTTGGGGCAGACGCCTAGTTCTCCTGAAGCTTTCTTT.

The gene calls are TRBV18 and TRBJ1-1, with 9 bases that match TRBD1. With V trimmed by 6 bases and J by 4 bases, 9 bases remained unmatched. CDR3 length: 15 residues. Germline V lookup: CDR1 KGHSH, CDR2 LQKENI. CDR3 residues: CASSHGTGRPTEAFF. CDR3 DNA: TGTGCCAGCTCGCACGGGACAGGGCGTCCCACTGAAGCTTTCTTT.

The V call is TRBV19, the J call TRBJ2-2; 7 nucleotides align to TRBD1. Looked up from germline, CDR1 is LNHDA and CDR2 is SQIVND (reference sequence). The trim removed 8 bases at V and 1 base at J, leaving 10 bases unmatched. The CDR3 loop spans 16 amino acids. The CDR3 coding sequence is TGTGCCAGTGCGCCGGCCGGGACAGTGAACACCGGGGAGCTGTTTTTT. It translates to CASAPAGTVNTGELFF.

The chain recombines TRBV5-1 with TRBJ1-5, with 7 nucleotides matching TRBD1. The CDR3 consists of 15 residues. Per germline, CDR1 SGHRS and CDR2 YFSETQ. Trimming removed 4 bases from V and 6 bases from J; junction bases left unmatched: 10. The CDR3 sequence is CASSPGTVEGQPQHF. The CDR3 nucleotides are TGCGCCAGCAGCCCGGGGACAGTTGAGGGTCAGCCCCAGCATTTT.

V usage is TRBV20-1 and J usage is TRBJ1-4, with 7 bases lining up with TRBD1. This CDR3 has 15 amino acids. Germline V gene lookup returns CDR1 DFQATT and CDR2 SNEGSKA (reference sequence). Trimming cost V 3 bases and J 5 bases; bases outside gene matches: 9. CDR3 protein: CSASPRTGLNEKLFF. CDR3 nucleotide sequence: TGCAGTGCTAGTCCCAGGACAGGCCTCAATGAAAAACTGTTTTTT.

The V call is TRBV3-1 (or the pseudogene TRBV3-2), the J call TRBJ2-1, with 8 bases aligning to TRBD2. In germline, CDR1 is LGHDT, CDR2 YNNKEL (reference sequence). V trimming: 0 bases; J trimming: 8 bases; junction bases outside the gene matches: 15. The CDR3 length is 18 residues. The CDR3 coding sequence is TGTGCCAGCAGCCAAGATAAGGCTAGCGGGCTCTTGAGTGATGAGCAGTTCTTC. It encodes CASSQDKASGLLSDEQFF.

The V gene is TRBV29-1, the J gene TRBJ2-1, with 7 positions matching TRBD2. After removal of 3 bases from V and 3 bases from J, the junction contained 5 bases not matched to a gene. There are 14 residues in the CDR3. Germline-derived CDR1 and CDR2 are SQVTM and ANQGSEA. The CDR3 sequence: CSVETSRRYNEQFF. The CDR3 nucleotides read TGCAGCGTTGAGACTAGCCGGCGCTACAATGAGCAGTTCTTC.

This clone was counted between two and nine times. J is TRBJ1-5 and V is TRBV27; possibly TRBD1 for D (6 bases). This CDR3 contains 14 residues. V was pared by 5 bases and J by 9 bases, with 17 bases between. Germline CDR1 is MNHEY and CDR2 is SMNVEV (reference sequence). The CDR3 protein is CASSPGDGTRPQHF. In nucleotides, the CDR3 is TGTGCCAGCAGTCCCGGGGACGGGACAAGGCCCCAGCATTTT.

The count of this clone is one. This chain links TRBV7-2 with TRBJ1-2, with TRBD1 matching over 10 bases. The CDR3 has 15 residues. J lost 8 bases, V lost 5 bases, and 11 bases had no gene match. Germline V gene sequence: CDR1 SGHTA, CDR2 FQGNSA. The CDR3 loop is CASSHTSTGGEGYTF. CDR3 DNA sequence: TGTGCCAGCAGCCACACATCGACAGGGGGCGAAGGCTACACCTTC.

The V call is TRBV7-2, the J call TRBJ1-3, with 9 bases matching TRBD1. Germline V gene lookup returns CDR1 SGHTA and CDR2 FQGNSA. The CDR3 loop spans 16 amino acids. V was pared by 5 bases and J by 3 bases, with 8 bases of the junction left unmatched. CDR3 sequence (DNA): TGTGCCAGCAGCCCACTGACAGGGGGTAGTGGAAACACCATATATTTT. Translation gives CASSPLTGGSGNTIYF. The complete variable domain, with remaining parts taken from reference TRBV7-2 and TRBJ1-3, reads GAGVSQSPSNKVTEKGKDVELRCDPISGHTALYWYRQSLGQGLEFLIYFQGNSAPDKSGLPSDRFSAERTGGSVSTLTIQRTQQEDSAVYLCASSPLTGGSGNTIYFGEGSWLTVV.

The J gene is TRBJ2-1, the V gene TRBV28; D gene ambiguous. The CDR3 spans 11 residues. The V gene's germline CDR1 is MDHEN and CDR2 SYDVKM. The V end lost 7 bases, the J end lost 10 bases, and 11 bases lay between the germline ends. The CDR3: CASTQFVEQFF. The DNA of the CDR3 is TGTGCCAGCACCCAGTTCGTGGAGCAGTTCTTC.

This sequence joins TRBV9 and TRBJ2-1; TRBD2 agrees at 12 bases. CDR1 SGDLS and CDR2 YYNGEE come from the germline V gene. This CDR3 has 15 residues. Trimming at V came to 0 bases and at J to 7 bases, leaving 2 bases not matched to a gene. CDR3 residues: CASSVASGRGNEQFF. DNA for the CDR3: TGTGCCAGCAGCGTAGCTAGCGGGAGGGGAAATGAGCAGTTCTTC.

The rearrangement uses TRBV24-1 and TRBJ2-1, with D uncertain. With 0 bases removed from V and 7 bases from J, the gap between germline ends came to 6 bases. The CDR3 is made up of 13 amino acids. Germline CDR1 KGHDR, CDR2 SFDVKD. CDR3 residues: CATSDLWSNEQFF. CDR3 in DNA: TGTGCCACCAGTGATTTGTGGAGTAATGAGCAGTTCTTC.

DNA for the CDR3: TGTGCCATCAGCCCCGCTAGCGGGAGGAAGGACACCGGGGAGCTGTTTTTT. It yields the protein CAISPASGRKDTGELFF. This chain connects TRBV10-3 to TRBJ2-2, with TRBD2 identical over 11 bases. From germline, CDR1 is ENHRY and CDR2 SYGVKD. This CDR3 contains 17 residues. J gave up 3 bases and V 6 bases, and 9 bases lay outside the gene matches.

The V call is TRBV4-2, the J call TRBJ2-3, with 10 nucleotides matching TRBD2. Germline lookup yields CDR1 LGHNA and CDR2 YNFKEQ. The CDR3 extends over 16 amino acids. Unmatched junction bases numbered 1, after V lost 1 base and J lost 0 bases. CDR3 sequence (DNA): TGTGCCAGCAGCCAAGGGACTAGCGGAAGCACAGATACGCAGTATTTT. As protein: CASSQGTSGSTDTQYF.

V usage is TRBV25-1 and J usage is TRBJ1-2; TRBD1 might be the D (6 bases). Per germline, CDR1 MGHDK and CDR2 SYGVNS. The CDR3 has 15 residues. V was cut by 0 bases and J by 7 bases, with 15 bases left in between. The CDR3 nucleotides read TGTGCCAGCAGTGAATATACAGGGAGAGGGTTTGGCTACACCTTC. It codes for CASSEYTGRGFGYTF.

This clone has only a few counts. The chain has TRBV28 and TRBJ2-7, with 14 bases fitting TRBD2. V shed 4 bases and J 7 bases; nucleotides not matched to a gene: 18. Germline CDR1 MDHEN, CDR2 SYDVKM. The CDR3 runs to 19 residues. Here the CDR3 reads CASSSPGRGLAGAPGEQYF. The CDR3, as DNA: TGTGCCAGCAGTTCCCCGGGGAGGGGACTAGCGGGGGCCCCTGGAGAGCAGTACTTC.

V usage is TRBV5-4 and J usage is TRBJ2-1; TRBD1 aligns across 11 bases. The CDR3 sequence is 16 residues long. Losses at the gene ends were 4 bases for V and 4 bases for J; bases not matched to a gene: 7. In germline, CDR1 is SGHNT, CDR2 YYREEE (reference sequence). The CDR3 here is CASSARTGGEYNEQFF. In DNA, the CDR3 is TGTGCCAGCAGCGCAAGGACAGGGGGCGAGTACAATGAGCAGTTCTTC. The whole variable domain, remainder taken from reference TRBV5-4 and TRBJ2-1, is ETGVTQSPTHLIKTRGQQVTLRCSSQSGHNTVSWYQQALGQGPQFIFQYYREEENGRGNFPPRFSGLQFPNYSSELNVNALELDDSALYLCASSARTGGEYNEQFFGPGTRLTVL.

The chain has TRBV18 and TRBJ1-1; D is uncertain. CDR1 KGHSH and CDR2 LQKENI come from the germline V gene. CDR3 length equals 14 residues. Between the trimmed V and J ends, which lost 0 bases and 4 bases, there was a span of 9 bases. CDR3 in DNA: TGTGCCAGCTCACCACCGGGCCGGTTCACTGAAGCTTTCTTT. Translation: CASSPPGRFTEAFF.